This T cell receptor beta chain was obtained from a study of post-analysis software for immune sequencing data. Study context: Disease trajectories encompassed relapsing-remitting, secondary progressive and progressive-relapsing multiple sclerosis. Points from the study as a whole: Patients used five TRBV segments, including TRBV5-6, TRBV5-1 and TRBV20-1, more often than controls.

Incorporated into the TCR beta cDNA libraries were unique molecular identifiers, which served to reduce PCR and sequencing biases. A population of about 0.95 to 11 million T cells gave rise to approximately 530,000 cDNA molecules. TCRdb recomputed calls from the PCR reads with MiXCR, one row per CDR3 protein. The sample lists hundreds of thousands of distinct CDR3 sequences; approximately 37% were seen once. Germline CDR1 MNHEY, CDR2 SMNVEV (reference sequence). CDR3 length: 19 residues. Trimming removed 3 bases from V and 4 bases from J, with 22 bases in between. Comments on this clonotype: Its matching antigen is unknown.

The TCR was taken from a girl aged 2-15 years with multiple sclerosis. The V and J genes are TRBV27 and TRBJ2-6, with D perhaps given as TRBD1 or TRBD2 (7 bases each). The material sequenced was blood. The CDR3 loop is CASSFWQGGTFAGANVLTF. CDR3 in DNA: TGTGCCAGCAGTTTCTGGCAGGGGGGGACCTTTGCCGGGGCCAACGTCCTGACTTTC.